This T cell receptor (beta chain) comes out of a study of cytomegalovirus exposure and HLA in healthy donors. As regards this clone: Antigen unknown.

Whole-study results and caveats: A few V segments could not be told apart, such as TRBV6-2 and TRBV6-3, and were left out.

Researchers ran the PCR with 60 Vbeta and 13 Jbeta primers. The method was immunoSEQ multiplex PCR; TCRdb's version includes in-frame clones alone and lacks a portion of them. The sample shows 120,000 or so clones, roughly 82% of them seen only once. The germline CDR1 and CDR2 sequences are SGDLS and YYNGEE. The V gene lost 4 bases and the J gene lost 3 bases, with 16 bases spanning the gap. The CDR3 spans 15 residues. J is TRBJ1-1 and V is TRBV9, with D possibly TRBD1 on 5 matching bases. This clonotype was obtained from a woman in her 40s in good health and CMV-seropositive. Sequenced sample: PBMCs. CDR3 residues: CASSPRRGGYTEAFF. DNA for the CDR3: TGTGCCAGCAGCCCCCGAAGGGGAGGGTACACTGAAGCTTTCTTT.